These T cell receptor beta chains were read from a single sample in a study of shared clonotypes between healthy human individuals. Repertoires were generated with immunoSEQ multiplex PCR, while TCRdb's copy carries only in-frame clones and drops some. The repertoire holds about 600,000 clones, with 95% to 98% as singletons. The sample comprised naive CD4+ T cells sorted from blood. All receptors derive from a woman in her thirties in good health. Both conserved end residues are part of each CDR3. The order of the fields is clone size, J gene, D gene, V gene, CDR3 protein, CDR3 DNA. The D gene is left open where the match is weak. Size is omitted from some rows. Given values are once, few, many or a class for expanded clones.

NA TRBJ1-1 TRBD1 TRBV5-1 CASSLTGGNTEAFF TGCGCCAGCAGCTTGACAGGGGGAAACACTGAAGCTTTCTTT
NA TRBJ1-1 NA TRBV7-2 CASSASRTENTEAFF TGTGCCAGCAGCGCCTCTCGGACGGAGAACACTGAAGCTTTCTTT
once TRBJ2-7 TRBD2 TRBV4-1 CASSQAERSGRAYEQYF TGCGCCAGCAGCCAAGCCGAACGTAGCGGGAGGGCGTACGAGCAGTACTTC
once TRBJ1-3 NA TRBV4-1 CASSQTNSLPSGNTIYF TGCGCCAGCAGCCAAACAAATTCCTTGCCCTCTGGAAACACCATATATTTT
NA TRBJ2-2 NA TRBV6-5 CASSSGLGVNTGELFF TGTGCCAGCAGTTCGGGTCTAGGGGTGAACACCGGGGAGCTGTTTTTT
NA TRBJ2-3 NA TRBV2 CASRRDTQYF TGTGCCTCAAGGAGGGATACGCAGTATTTT
NA TRBJ1-2 NA TRBV5-1 CASSSDGNYDYTF TGCGCCAGCAGCTCGGACGGAAACTATGACTACACCTTC
NA TRBJ2-7 NA TRBV28 CASSSRRSPGEQYF TGTGCCAGCAGTTCGCGTCGAAGTCCTGGGGAGCAGTACTTC
NA TRBJ2-1 NA TRBV28 CASSQGPVVNEQFF TGTGCCAGCAGTCAGGGGCCCGTCGTCAATGAGCAGTTCTTC
NA TRBJ1-4 NA TRBV5-8 CASSSAPGSANEKLFF TGTGCCAGCAGCTCGGCCCCGGGGTCGGCTAATGAAAAACTGTTTTTT
NA TRBJ2-7 NA TRBV30 CAWSRGSYEQYF TGTGCCTGGAGCAGGGGCTCCTACGAGCAGTACTTC
NA TRBJ2-6 NA TRBV9 CASSVLGTPGANVLTF TGTGCCAGCAGCGTACTTGGGACCCCCGGGGCCAACGTCCTGACTTTC
NA TRBJ2-5 NA TRBV11-2 CASRLAGTVQETQYF TGTGCCAGCAGATTGGCAGGGACCGTCCAAGAGACCCAGTACTTC
NA TRBJ1-5 NA TRBV6-6 CASSYGRNQPQHF TGTGCCAGCAGTTACGGCCGAAATCAGCCCCAGCATTTT
NA TRBJ1-3 NA TRBV19 CASSRGSGNTIYF TGTGCCAGTAGTAGGGGCTCTGGAAACACCATATATTTT
NA TRBJ1-2 NA TRBV28 CASRYDHSGAGYTF TGTGCCAGCAGGTATGATCACTCAGGGGCTGGCTACACCTTC
NA TRBJ1-5 NA TRBV30 CAWSAPGNSNQPQHF TGTGCCTGGAGTGCCCCGGGAAATAGCAATCAGCCCCAGCATTTT
NA TRBJ1-3 TRBD1 TRBV2 CASSGASDRGRGNTIYF TGTGCCAGCAGTGGTGCCTCGGACAGGGGGCGCGGAAACACCATATATTTT
NA TRBJ2-1 TRBD2 TRBV19 CASSTSSGSRGYNEQFF TGTGCCAGTAGTACTTCTAGCGGGAGTCGAGGATACAATGAGCAGTTCTTC
NA TRBJ2-1 TRBD2 TRBV4-1 CASSQLLAEHLYNEQFF TGCGCCAGCAGCCAATTACTAGCGGAGCACTTATACAATGAGCAGTTCTTC
NA TRBJ1-3 NA TRBV9 CASSASGGLSGNTIYF TGTGCCAGCAGCGCTAGCGGAGGGCTCTCTGGAAACACCATATATTTT
NA TRBJ2-7 TRBD1 TRBV4-1 CASSQGSLFRDRLYEQYF TGCGCCAGCAGCCAAGGAAGCCTGTTTAGGGACAGGCTGTACGAGCAGTACTTC
NA TRBJ1-1 NA TRBV4-1 CASRQGPAFGMNTEAFF TGCGCCAGCAGACAGGGTCCCGCGTTCGGCATGAACACTGAAGCTTTCTTT
NA TRBJ2-3 TRBD2 TRBV19 CASSILAGMDTQYF TGTGCCAGTAGTATACTAGCGGGCATGGATACGCAGTATTTT
NA TRBJ2-1 TRBD1 TRBV28 CASSLTLSPDRYNEQFF TGTGCCAGCAGTTTAACTCTTTCTCCGGACAGGTACAATGAGCAGTTCTTC
NA TRBJ1-1 NA TRBV28 CASSLFTVQAFF TGTGCCAGCAGTTTATTTACGGTCCAGGCTTTCTTT
NA TRBJ1-4 TRBD1 TRBV27 CASRDERDSSAPTNEKLFF TGTGCCAGCAGGGATGAACGGGACAGCTCTGCTCCAACTAATGAAAAACTGTTTTTT
NA TRBJ2-1 NA TRBV10-3 CAISESPAGLNEQFF TGTGCCATCAGTGAATCCCCGGCAGGGCTCAATGAGCAGTTCTTC
NA TRBJ2-5 NA TRBV5-4 CASSLVAGGGQETQYF TGTGCCAGCAGCTTGGTAGCTGGAGGGGGGCAAGAGACCCAGTACTTC
NA TRBJ2-6 NA TRBV28 CASMVSSGANVLTF TGTGCCAGCATGGTCAGCTCTGGGGCCAACGTCCTGACTTTC
NA TRBJ2-1 NA TRBV2 CASSIQKGGYNEQFF TGTGCCAGCAGCATTCAAAAGGGCGGATACAATGAGCAGTTCTTC
NA TRBJ2-7 NA TRBV11-2 CASSTRDSSNWGHEQYF TGTGCCAGCAGCACCCGGGACTCATCTAACTGGGGCCACGAGCAGTACTTC
NA TRBJ2-7 NA TRBV6-5 CASSYSSRDSYEQYF TGTGCCAGCAGTTACTCCTCGCGGGACTCCTACGAGCAGTACTTC
NA TRBJ2-1 NA TRBV5-1 CASSLALVSSSYNEQFF TGCGCCAGCAGCTTGGCTTTAGTTTCCTCCTCCTACAATGAGCAGTTCTTC
NA TRBJ2-5 NA TRBV11-2 CASSEGGHETQYF TGTGCCAGCAGCGAGGGGGGGCACGAGACCCAGTACTTC
NA TRBJ1-1 NA TRBV6-1 CASKPWGPEAFF TGTGCCAGCAAACCGTGGGGTCCTGAAGCTTTCTTT
NA TRBJ2-7 TRBD2 TRBV6-7 CASLPGDGREVNEQYF TGTGCCAGCCTCCCGGGTGACGGGAGGGAAGTCAACGAGCAGTACTTC
NA TRBJ2-2 NA TRBV6-4 CASRRDNTGELFF TGTGCCAGCAGGAGGGACAACACCGGGGAGCTGTTTTTT
NA TRBJ2-7 NA TRBV28 CASRGPSYEQYF TGTGCCAGCAGGGGGCCCTCCTACGAGCAGTACTTC
NA TRBJ2-3 TRBD1 TRBV28 CASRQGLSTDTQYF TGTGCCAGTAGACAGGGCCTGAGCACAGATACGCAGTATTTT
NA TRBJ2-5 NA TRBV10-3 CAISAGVEETQYF TGTGCCATCAGTGCAGGGGTAGAAGAGACCCAGTACTTC
NA TRBJ1-4 NA TRBV20-1 CSARVNEKLFF TGCAGTGCTAGGGTTAATGAAAAACTGTTTTTT
NA TRBJ2-4 NA TRBV28 CASSSGGQLAKNIQYF TGTGCCAGCAGTTCCGGCGGACAGTTAGCCAAAAACATTCAGTACTTC
few TRBJ2-5 NA TRBV28 CASSLMETQYF TGTGCCAGCAGTTTAATGGAGACCCAGTACTTC
NA TRBJ2-1 NA TRBV27 CASSKSRYGHEQFF TGTGCCAGCAGTAAATCTAGGTATGGGCATGAGCAGTTCTTC
NA TRBJ1-2 NA TRBV28 CASSFPVQDGYTF TGTGCCAGCAGTTTCCCCGTCCAGGATGGCTACACCTTC
NA TRBJ2-1 TRBD2 TRBV5-1 CASSPGLAGANYNEQFF TGCGCCAGCAGCCCGGGACTAGCGGGCGCGAACTACAATGAGCAGTTCTTC
NA TRBJ2-2 TRBD1 TRBV11-2 CASRGWTGTANTGELFF TGTGCCAGCAGGGGGTGGACCGGGACAGCAAACACCGGGGAGCTGTTTTTT
once TRBJ1-2 NA TRBV7-6 CASSLGQRTSRGYTF TGTGCCAGCAGCTTAGGACAGCGTACTAGTCGGGGCTACACCTTC
NA TRBJ2-3 NA TRBV4-2 CASSQGISGGSSTDTQYF TGTGCCAGCAGCCAAGGAATCTCGGGCGGATCTAGCACAGATACGCAGTATTTT
NA TRBJ2-1 NA TRBV5-1 CASSLEVGSPYNEQFF TGCGCCAGCAGCTTGGAGGTGGGTAGCCCCTACAATGAGCAGTTCTTC
NA TRBJ2-5 NA TRBV27 CASRRKLEGETQYF TGTGCCAGCAGGCGGAAACTAGAGGGAGAGACCCAGTACTTC
NA TRBJ1-2 TRBD1 TRBV27 CASSLRGTGGFGGYTF TGTGCCAGCAGTTTAAGAGGGACAGGGGGGTTTGGTGGCTACACCTTC
NA TRBJ2-3 TRBD1 TRBV15 CATARDRATDTQYF TGTGCCACCGCCCGGGACAGGGCAACGGATACGCAGTATTTT
NA TRBJ2-7 NA TRBV28 CASSLGFRGSYEQYF TGTGCCAGCAGTTTAGGATTCAGGGGCTCCTACGAGCAGTACTTC
NA TRBJ1-5 NA TRBV5-6 CASSAAGFNQPQHF TGTGCCAGCAGCGCCGCCGGGTTTAATCAGCCCCAGCATTTT
NA TRBJ2-7 NA TRBV6-5 CASSYSFQGSYEQYF TGTGCCAGCAGTTACTCGTTCCAGGGTTCCTACGAGCAGTACTTC